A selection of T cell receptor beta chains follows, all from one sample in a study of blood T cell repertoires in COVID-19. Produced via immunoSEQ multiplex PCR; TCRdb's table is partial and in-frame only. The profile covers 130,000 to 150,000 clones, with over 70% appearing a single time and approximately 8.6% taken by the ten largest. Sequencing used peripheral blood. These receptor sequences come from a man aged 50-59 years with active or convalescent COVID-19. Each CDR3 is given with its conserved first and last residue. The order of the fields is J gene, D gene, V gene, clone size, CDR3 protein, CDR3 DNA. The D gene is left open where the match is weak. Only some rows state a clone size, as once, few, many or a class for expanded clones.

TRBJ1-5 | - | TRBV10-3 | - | CAISPTGNQPQHF | TGTGCCATCAGTCCGACAGGCAATCAGCCCCAGCATTTT
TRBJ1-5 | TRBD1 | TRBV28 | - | CASSFPLYRGQPQHF | TGTGCCAGCAGTTTTCCTTTGTACAGGGGTCAGCCCCAGCATTTT
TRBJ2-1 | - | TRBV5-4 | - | CASSPESGEQFF | TGTGCCAGCAGCCCAGAGTCAGGTGAGCAGTTCTTC
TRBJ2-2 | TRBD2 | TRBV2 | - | CASRSLAGDTGELFF | TGTGCCAGCAGATCACTAGCGGGGGACACCGGGGAGCTGTTTTTT
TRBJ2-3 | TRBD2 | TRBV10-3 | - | CATRLAASTDTQYF | TGTGCCACGAGACTAGCGGCTAGCACAGATACGCAGTATTTT
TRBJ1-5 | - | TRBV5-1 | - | CASSVNPSGNQPQHF | TGCGCCAGCAGCGTGAACCCTTCGGGGAATCAGCCCCAGCATTTT
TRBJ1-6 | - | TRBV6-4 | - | CASSEGSASPLHF | TGTGCCAGCAGTGAAGGCAGCGCTTCACCCCTCCACTTT
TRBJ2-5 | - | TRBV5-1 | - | CASSLGPQGTQETQYF | TGCGCCAGCAGCTTGGGTCCTCAGGGTACCCAAGAGACCCAGTACTTC
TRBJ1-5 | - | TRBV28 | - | CASSLLEQSRQSAQHF | TGTGCCAGCAGTTTATTAGAACAGTCCCGCCAATCAGCCCAGCATTTT
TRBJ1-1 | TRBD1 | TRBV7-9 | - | CASSQTGMNTEAFF | TGTGCCAGCAGCCAGACAGGGATGAACACTGAAGCTTTCTTT
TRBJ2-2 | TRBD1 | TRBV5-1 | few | CASSLDQGDTGELFF | TGCGCCAGCAGCTTGGACCAGGGGGACACCGGGGAGCTGTTTTTT
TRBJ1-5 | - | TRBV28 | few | CASSPMGGLGGQPQHF | TGTGCCAGCAGTCCGATGGGGGGGCTCGGAGGGCAGCCCCAGCATTTT
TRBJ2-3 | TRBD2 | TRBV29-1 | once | CSVPGTSGLDTQYF | TGCAGCGTCCCCGGGACTAGCGGGTTAGATACGCAGTATTTT
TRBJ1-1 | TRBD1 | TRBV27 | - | CASRTGNTEAFF | TGTGCCAGCCGGACAGGGAACACTGAAGCTTTCTTT
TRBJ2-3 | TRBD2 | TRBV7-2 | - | CASSRRASGRSDTQYF | TGTGCCAGCAGCCGCCGGGCTAGCGGGAGATCAGATACGCAGTATTTT
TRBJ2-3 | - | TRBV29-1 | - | CSVERRDTDTQYF | TGCAGCGTTGAGCGCCGAGACACAGATACGCAGTATTTT
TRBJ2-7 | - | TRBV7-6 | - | CASSLHSSYEQYF | TGTGCCAGCAGCTTACACAGCTCCTACGAGCAGTACTTC
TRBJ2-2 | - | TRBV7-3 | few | CASSLQGRDTGELFF | TGTGCCAGCAGCTTACAGGGGAGGGACACCGGGGAGCTGTTTTTT
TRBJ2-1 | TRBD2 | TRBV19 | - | CASSTSGRYNEQFF | TGTGCCAGTAGTACTAGCGGGAGGTACAATGAGCAGTTCTTC
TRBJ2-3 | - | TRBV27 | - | CASSDTGYYTQYF | TGTGCCAGCAGTGATACAGGTTACTACACGCAGTATTTT
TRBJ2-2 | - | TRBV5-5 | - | CASSLSRQANTGELFF | TGTGCCAGCAGCTTGTCAAGGCAGGCGAACACCGGGGAGCTGTTTTTT
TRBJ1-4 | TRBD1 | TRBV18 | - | CASSPDRGQNEKLFF | TGTGCCAGCTCTCCTGACAGGGGGCAGAATGAAAAACTGTTTTTT
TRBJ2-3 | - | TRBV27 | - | CASATTSTDTQYF | TGTGCCAGCGCCACCACTAGCACAGATACGCAGTATTTT
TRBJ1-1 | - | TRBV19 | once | CASNPIGGGEAEAFF | TGTGCCAGTAACCCGATCGGGGGGGGTGAGGCTGAAGCTTTCTTT
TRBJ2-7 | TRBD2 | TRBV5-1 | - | CASSLRLAGGDEQYF | TGCGCCAGCAGCTTACGACTAGCGGGAGGTGACGAGCAGTACTTC
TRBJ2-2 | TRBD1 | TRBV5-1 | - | CASSPRTGGYTGELFF | TGCGCCAGCAGCCCTCGGACAGGGGGATACACCGGGGAGCTGTTTTTT
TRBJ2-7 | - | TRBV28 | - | CASRVDRASSYEQYF | TGTGCCAGCAGGGTCGACAGAGCCAGCTCCTACGAGCAGTACTTC
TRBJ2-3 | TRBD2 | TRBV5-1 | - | CASSLPLAASTDTQYF | TGCGCCAGCAGCTTGCCCCTAGCGGCTAGCACAGATACGCAGTATTTT
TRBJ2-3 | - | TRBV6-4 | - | CASSVLASTDTQYF | TGTGCCAGCAGTGTCTTAGCGAGCACAGATACGCAGTATTTT
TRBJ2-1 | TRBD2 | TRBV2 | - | CASSELLAGSGDEQFF | TGTGCCAGCAGTGAATTACTAGCGGGGTCGGGGGATGAGCAGTTCTTC
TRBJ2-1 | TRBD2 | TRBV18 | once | CASSPLAGGWDEQFF | TGTGCCAGCTCACCACTAGCGGGAGGATGGGATGAGCAGTTCTTC
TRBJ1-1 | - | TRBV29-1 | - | CSARGNTEAFF | TGCAGCGCCAGGGGGAACACTGAAGCTTTCTTT
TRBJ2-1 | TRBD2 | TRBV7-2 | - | CASSLSSGPNNEQFF | TGTGCCAGCAGCTTATCTAGCGGGCCTAACAATGAGCAGTTCTTC
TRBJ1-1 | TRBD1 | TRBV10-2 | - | CASKPDRANTEAFF | TGCGCCAGCAAACCGGACAGGGCGAACACTGAAGCTTTCTTT
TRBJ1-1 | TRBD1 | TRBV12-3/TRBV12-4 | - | CASSWDRGTEAFF | TGTGCCAGCAGTTGGGACAGGGGAACTGAAGCTTTCTTT
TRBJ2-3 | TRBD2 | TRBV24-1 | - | CATSGLAGDTQYF | TGTGCCACCAGTGGGCTAGCGGGAGATACGCAGTATTTT
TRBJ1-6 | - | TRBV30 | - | CAWSRNSPLHF | TGTGCCTGGAGTCGTAATTCACCCCTCCACTTT
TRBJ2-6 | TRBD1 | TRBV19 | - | CASHRGPGANVLTF | TGTGCCTCCCACAGGGGGCCGGGGGCCAACGTCCTGACTTTC
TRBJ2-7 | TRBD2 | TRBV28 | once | CASSLVGTTSDTYEQYF | TGTGCCAGCAGTTTGGTAGGGACTACCTCGGACACCTACGAGCAGTACTTC